These 11 T cell receptor beta chains share one sample of origin, sequenced in a study of sequential checkpoint blockade in melanoma. Treatment in this sample: randomized to nivolumab then ipilimumab (arm A) or the reverse (arm B). Profiling relied on immunoSEQ multiplex PCR, and the TCRdb table lists in-frame clones only, not all of them. The table records 9,500 to 15,000 clones, roughly four fifths of them present only once. The sequences come from CD8+ T cells sorted from blood (inferred from file names), collected from a patient given nivolumab and ipilimumab in sequence. These receptor sequences come from a human donor with melanoma.

CDR3 DNA sequence: TGTGCCAGCAGGCGTGGACAGGAGGCCTCTGGCTACACCTTC. Its translation: CASRRGQEASGYTF. The V call is TRBV6-5, the J call TRBJ1-2, with 7 bases fitting TRBD1. The CDR3 consists of 14 residues. Trimming removed 6 bases from V and 7 bases from J; junction bases left unmatched: 11. Germline CDR1 reads MNHEY; CDR2 reads SVGAGI.

This chain connects TRBV10-2 to TRBJ1-5; D is unclear. The CDR3 runs to 14 residues. The V gene's germline CDR1 is WSHSY and CDR2 SAAADI. The ends were cut back, 5 bases at V and 7 bases at J, with 15 bases in the middle. The CDR3 loop reads CASSLGGVGQPQHF. In DNA form, the CDR3 reads TGCGCCAGCAGTCTGGGCGGGGTCGGGCAGCCCCAGCATTTT.

The V call is TRBV6-4, the J call TRBJ2-1; TRBD1 aligns across 11 bases. In germline, CDR1 is MRHNA, CDR2 SNTAGT. V shed 3 bases and J 6 bases; nucleotides not matched to a gene: 1. This CDR3 has 14 residues. CDR3 residues: CASSDGTGGNEQFF. In DNA, the CDR3 is TGTGCCAGCAGTGATGGGACAGGGGGCAATGAGCAGTTCTTC.

V is TRBV10-3 and J is TRBJ2-5; D gene unclear. The germline gives CDR1 ENHRY, CDR2 SYGVKD. This CDR3 spans 14 amino acids. V lost 4 bases to trimming and J lost 1 base, with 10 bases between them. This CDR3 reads CAISGAGGQETQYF. In DNA, the CDR3 is TGTGCCATCAGTGGGGCTGGTGGCCAAGAGACCCAGTACTTC.

The chain recombines TRBV7-9 with TRBJ2-1; D call uncertain. The germline gives CDR1 SEHNR, CDR2 FQNEAQ (reference sequence). This CDR3 has 13 residues. Trimming took off 3 bases at V and 7 bases at J, with 10 bases between the two ends. The CDR3 DNA reads as TGTGCCAGCAGCTTCCCCTCCCAGAATGAGCAGTTCTTC. It codes for CASSFPSQNEQFF.

This clone has just one count. The rearrangement links TRBV4-1 to TRBJ2-1, with TRBD2 matching over 13 bases. Germline CDR1 MGHRA, CDR2 YSYEKL. With 1 base clipped from V and 8 bases from J, the junction kept 2 bases outside the gene matches. The CDR3 sequence is 15 residues long. The DNA for the CDR3 is TGCGCCAGCAGCCAAGGACTAGCGGGGGGCGATGAGCAGTTCTTC. It is translated as CASSQGLAGGDEQFF.

This rearrangement joins TRBV13 to TRBJ1-3, with 8 positions matching TRBD1. Trimming cost V 3 bases and J 4 bases; bases outside gene matches: 2. This CDR3 contains 14 residues. CDR1 PRHDT and CDR2 FYEKMQ come from the germline V gene (reference sequence). CDR3 nucleotide sequence: TGTGCCAGCAGCTTCAGGGGGCTAGGAAACACCATATATTTT. It encodes CASSFRGLGNTIYF.

The rearrangement joins TRBV27 to TRBJ1-5; D not resolved. The CDR3 loop spans 14 amino acids. Trimming removed 2 bases from V and 4 bases from J, with 9 bases in between. Germline CDR1 and CDR2: MNHEY and SMNVEV (reference sequence). In DNA, the CDR3 is TGTGCCAGCAGTTTACAGGCTTGGAATCAGCCCCAGCATTTT. This gives the protein CASSLQAWNQPQHF.

The chain uses TRBV7-9 and TRBJ2-5; 7 bases map to TRBD1. CDR1 and CDR2 (germline): SEHNR, FQNEAQ (reference sequence). CDR3 length equals 15 residues. Unmatched junction bases numbered 3, after V lost 0 bases and J lost 2 bases. The CDR3, as DNA: TGTGCCAGCAGCTTAGCGAGGGGGCTACAAGAGACCCAGTACTTC. It specifies CASSLARGLQETQYF.

The CDR3 DNA reads TGTGCCTGGGGGGCCCGGGCTTTCTTT. This codes for CAWGARAFF. The chain is built from TRBV30 and TRBJ1-1, with a tentative D call TRBD1 (5 bases). V lost 5 bases to trimming and J lost 11 bases, with 9 bases between them. Looked up from germline, CDR1 is GTSNPN and CDR2 is SVGIG (reference sequence). This CDR3 spans 9 amino acids. Full variable domain (remainder filled in from reference TRBV30 and TRBJ1-1): SQTIHQWPATLVQPVGSPLSLECTVEGTSNPNLYWYRQAAGRGLQLLFYSVGIGQISSEVPQNLSASRPQDRQFILSSKKLLLSDSGFYLCAWGARAFFGQGTRLTVV.

V and J are TRBV6-6 and TRBJ1-2; D is possibly TRBD1 (5 bases). V lost 0 bases and J lost 6, with 11 bases in between. The CDR3 contains 14 residues. Germline V CDR1 and CDR2: MNHNY, SVGAGI (reference sequence). The CDR3 DNA reads TGTGCCAGCAGTTACTCACCGGGACTGAATGGCTACACCTTC. Translating it yields CASSYSPGLNGYTF.